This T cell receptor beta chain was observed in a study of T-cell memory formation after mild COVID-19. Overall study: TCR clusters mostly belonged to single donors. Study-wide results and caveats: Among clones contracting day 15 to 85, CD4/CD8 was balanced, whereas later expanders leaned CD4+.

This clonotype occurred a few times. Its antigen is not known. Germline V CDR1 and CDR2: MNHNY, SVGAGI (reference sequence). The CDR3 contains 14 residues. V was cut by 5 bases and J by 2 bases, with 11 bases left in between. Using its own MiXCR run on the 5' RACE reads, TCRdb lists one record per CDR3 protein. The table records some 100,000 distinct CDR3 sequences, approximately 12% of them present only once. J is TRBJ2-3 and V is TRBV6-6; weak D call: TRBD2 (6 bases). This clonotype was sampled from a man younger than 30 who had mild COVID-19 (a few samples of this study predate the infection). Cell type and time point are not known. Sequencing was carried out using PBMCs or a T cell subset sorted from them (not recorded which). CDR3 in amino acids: CASSTSGSTDTQYF. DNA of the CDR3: TGTGCCAGCAGTACCAGCGGGTCCACAGATACGCAGTATTTT.